This is a list of T cell receptor beta chains from one sample in a study of cytomegalovirus exposure and HLA in healthy donors. Generated by immunoSEQ multiplex PCR, the TCRdb table keeps only in-frame clones and is missing some. The table includes about 82,000 clones, more than 65% detected once. Material: PBMCs. These receptor sequences come from a man aged 55 to 70 in good health and CMV-seronegative. The CDR3 runs from the conserved cysteine through the conserved F or W. A D gene is named only where the DNA matches it firmly. Where a row states a size, it is once, few, many or the class of an expanded clone; other rows omit it.

J gene | V gene | D gene | clone size | CDR3 DNA | CDR3 protein
TRBJ2-2 | TRBV29-1 | TRBD2 | . | TGCAGCGTTGGAGGGGTAGCGGGAACCGGGGAGCTGTTTTTT | CSVGGVAGTGELFF
TRBJ1-4 | TRBV19 | . | . | TGTGCCAGTAGCGATGGGGGGTACCGGAATAATGAAAAACTGTTTTTT | CASSDGGYRNNEKLFF
TRBJ2-7 | TRBV27 | . | . | TGTGCCAGCAGTATAGGGACTTCCTACGAGCAGTACTTC | CASSIGTSYEQYF
TRBJ2-1 | TRBV5-5 | . | . | TGTGCCAGCAGTTTCGACTCTCGAGGGCCCTACAATGAGCAGTTCTTC | CASSFDSRGPYNEQFF
TRBJ1-4 | TRBV7-9 | TRBD1 | few | TGTGCCAGCAGACGCCAGGGGGCGGCTAATGAAAAACTGTTTTTT | CASRRQGAANEKLFF
TRBJ2-3 | TRBV5-4 | TRBD1 | few | TGTGCCAGCAGCATGGGACAGGGGGCAGATACGCAGTATTTT | CASSMGQGADTQYF
TRBJ1-1 | TRBV7-6 | . | once | TGTGCCAGCAGCCAAACAGCAAACACTGAAGCTTTCTTT | CASSQTANTEAFF
TRBJ2-1 | TRBV4-1 | TRBD2 | . | TGCGCCAGCAGCTTCACCTTGACTAGCGGGAGGGGGGATGAGCAGTTCTTC | CASSFTLTSGRGDEQFF
TRBJ1-5 | TRBV6-4 | TRBD1 | . | TGTGCCACCTCAGGGGGCCCCAATCAGCCCCAGCATTTT | CATSGGPNQPQHF
TRBJ2-1 | TRBV27 | TRBD2 | . | TGTGCCAGCAGTCCCCTAGGGGCGGGAGCGATTGATGAGCAGTTCTTC | CASSPLGAGAIDEQFF
TRBJ1-3 | TRBV14 | . | . | TGTGCCAGACAGGCCTCCGGACAGTACTCTGGAAACACCATATATTTT | CARQASGQYSGNTIYF
TRBJ1-1 | TRBV19 | . | . | TGTGCCAGTAGTATCTCGCCAGGTGTTGGAACTGAAGCTTTCTTT | CASSISPGVGTEAFF
TRBJ2-3 | TRBV4-3 | TRBD2 | . | TGCGCCAGCAGCCCCGCGGGCGGGGGGGCCCTGGCCCCAGATACGCAGTATTTT | CASSPAGGGALAPDTQYF
TRBJ2-2 | TRBV7-9 | . | few | TGTGCCAGCAGCCCCACAGGGCGGTACGGGGAGCTGTTTTTT | CASSPTGRYGELFF
TRBJ2-5 | TRBV5-1 | TRBD2 | once | TGCGCCAGCAGCTTGGCGTTGGTACTAGCGGAAGAGACCCAGTACTTC | CASSLALVLAEETQYF
TRBJ1-1 | TRBV5-1 | . | . | TGCGCCAGCAGCTTGGGGGCGGGGAACACTGAAGCTTTCTTT | CASSLGAGNTEAFF
TRBJ2-5 | TRBV5-4 | TRBD2 | . | TGTGCCAGCAGCTTGGGGGTTCCGGGGGGGGAGACCCAGTACTTC | CASSLGVPGGETQYF
TRBJ2-1 | TRBV18 | . | . | TGTGCCAGCTCACCAAGTAGGGACTGGAGCAATGAGCAGTTCTTC | CASSPSRDWSNEQFF
TRBJ2-3 | TRBV28 | TRBD2 | . | TGTGCCAGCAGTTTACTAGCGGGCCAGGGGCCAGATACGCAGTATTTT | CASSLLAGQGPDTQYF
TRBJ1-3 | TRBV7-2 | . | . | TGTGCCAGCAGCTTTGCTTTCGGGTCCTCTGGAAACACCATATATTTT | CASSFAFGSSGNTIYF
TRBJ1-4 | TRBV29-1 | TRBD1 | . | TGCAGCGGAGGACAGGGAGAATCTGAAAAACTGTTTTTT | CSGGQGESEKLFF
TRBJ2-5 | TRBV19 | . | . | TGTGCCAGTAATCAGGGGAGACAAGAGACCCAGTACTTC | CASNQGRQETQYF
TRBJ2-2 | TRBV5-6 | TRBD2 | . | TGTGCCAGCAGCTTACGGGGGGAAACCGGGGAGCTGTTTTTT | CASSLRGETGELFF
TRBJ2-5 | TRBV6-1 | . | . | TGTGCCAGCAGTGAACGTCAGACCCAGTACTTC | CASSERQTQYF
TRBJ2-1 | TRBV6-1 | . | . | TGTGCCAGCAGTGAAGGTTACTACAATGAGCAGTTCTTC | CASSEGYYNEQFF
TRBJ1-2 | TRBV5-5 | TRBD1 | . | TGTGCCAGCAGCCGCAGACAGGGACGAATGGGGAACTATGGCTACACCTTC | CASSRRQGRMGNYGYTF
TRBJ2-5 | TRBV7-9 | . | . | TGTGCCAGCAGTGGGAGTCAGGGGGAGACCCAGTACTTC | CASSGSQGETQYF
TRBJ1-1 | TRBV14 | . | . | TGTGCCAGCAGCCAAGATCGCGGGGGGCGGGGGAACACTGAAGCTTTCTTT | CASSQDRGGRGNTEAFF
TRBJ1-6 | TRBV6-6 | TRBD1 | . | TGTGCCAGCAGTTTCCAGGGACAGGGTGGACTTTCACCCCTCCACTTT | CASSFQGQGGLSPLHF
TRBJ1-2 | TRBV6-5 | . | . | TGTGCCAGCAGTTATTCGGGAGTAGGGTTCAACTATGGCTACACCTTC | CASSYSGVGFNYGYTF
TRBJ2-2 | TRBV4-2 | . | . | TGTGCCAGCAGCCAAGGGCCTCCCAACACCGGGGAGCTGTTTTTT | CASSQGPPNTGELFF
TRBJ2-4 | TRBV29-1 | . | once | TGCAGCGCCGAAGGGGTAGCTTCAAACATTCAGTACTTC | CSAEGVASNIQYF
TRBJ2-1 | TRBV28 | . | few | TGTGCCAGCAGTAGGTCTAGCCCCCTGTTCTTC | CASSRSSPLFF
TRBJ2-5 | TRBV2 | . | . | TGTGCCAGCAGTCCGCTCCAGGGGGGACAAGAGACCCAGTACTTC | CASSPLQGGQETQYF
TRBJ2-3 | TRBV29-1 | . | . | TGCAGCGTTGGTGGGGGCGCCGGCACAGATACGCAGTATTTT | CSVGGGAGTDTQYF
TRBJ2-3 | TRBV18 | . | . | TGTGCCAGCTCACCAGGCCTAGCGAGCGCAGATACGCAGTATTTT | CASSPGLASADTQYF
TRBJ2-7 | TRBV11-2 | . | few | TGTGCCAGCAGCCCACTTTACGAGCAGTACTTC | CASSPLYEQYF
TRBJ2-7 | TRBV9 | . | . | TGTGCCAGCAGCCCCCGAGGTGGCATCTCCTACGAGCAGTACTTC | CASSPRGGISYEQYF
TRBJ2-4 | TRBV10-1 | TRBD1 | . | TGCGCCAGTAGCAGGGGGACGGACATTCAGTACTTC | CASSRGTDIQYF
TRBJ2-5 | TRBV6-6 | . | . | TGTGCCAGCAGTTACGTGATTGCGGGGAGTCGGGAGACCCAGTACTTC | CASSYVIAGSRETQYF
TRBJ1-1 | TRBV5-8 | . | . | TGTGCCAGTCCACAGGAGACTGGGGACACTGAAGCTTTCTTT | CASPQETGDTEAFF
TRBJ2-1 | TRBV7-6 | . | . | TGTGCCAGCAGCTTAGCCCAGGGCTATGAGCAGTTCTTC | CASSLAQGYEQFF
TRBJ2-1 | TRBV18 | TRBD2 | . | TGTGCCAGCTCACCCACTAGCGGCACATACAATGAGCAGTTCTTC | CASSPTSGTYNEQFF
TRBJ2-7 | TRBV30 | . | few | TGTGCCTGGAGTGCCGGGGGAACCTACGAGCAGTACTTC | CAWSAGGTYEQYF
TRBJ2-3 | TRBV5-4 | . | . | TGTGCCACCCGGGATTCGACCAACCCTAGCACAGATACGCAGTATTTT | CATRDSTNPSTDTQYF
TRBJ1-2 | TRBV7-2 | . | . | TGTGCCAGCAGCTCAGAAGCGGGGGGCAACTATGGCTACACCTTC | CASSSEAGGNYGYTF
TRBJ1-3 | TRBV7-8 | TRBD1 | . | TGTGCCAGCAGCAGACAGGGTTCTGGAAACACCATATATTTT | CASSRQGSGNTIYF
TRBJ2-5 | TRBV18 | . | . | TGTGCCACCCGCAGGGCCTCGGGGGTCCAAGAGACCCAGTACTTC | CATRRASGVQETQYF
TRBJ2-7 | TRBV7-8 | . | few | TGTGCCAGCAGCTTCAGCGGCCTAGGGCCCGAGCAGTACTTC | CASSFSGLGPEQYF
TRBJ2-5 | TRBV7-6 | TRBD1 | once | TGTGCCAGCAGCTTAGGGCAGGGGGCACGAGAGACCCAGTACTTC | CASSLGQGARETQYF
TRBJ2-5 | TRBV29-1 | TRBD1 | . | TGCAGCGGCCGACCAGGGGGAGTTGAGACCCAGTACTTC | CSGRPGGVETQYF
TRBJ1-6 | TRBV30 | . | . | TGTGCCTGGACAGGGCCTGCGCATTCACCCCTCCACTTT | CAWTGPAHSPLHF
TRBJ2-7 | TRBV29-1 | TRBD2 | medium-sized | TGCAGCGTTGAGAGGAGGGAGGGGTCCGCCTACGAGCAGTACTTC | CSVERREGSAYEQYF
TRBJ1-1 | TRBV7-7 | . | few | TGTGCTAGCAGCCGAACACAGAACACTGAAGCTTTCTTT | CASSRTQNTEAFF
TRBJ2-5 | TRBV19 | TRBD2 | once | TGTGCCAGTACCCCTAGGGTAGCGGGGGGGGGAGAGACCCAGTACTTC | CASTPRVAGGGETQYF